This section outlines one T cell receptor (beta chain) sequence together with its context. The CDR3 is made up of 12 amino acids. Germline-derived CDR1 and CDR2 are MGHRA and YSYEKL. Trimming removed 5 bases at V and 3 bases at J, with 7 bases between. The entry originates in a study of blood T cell repertoires in COVID-19. Across the whole study: From the United States, Italy and Spain came samples of acute and convalescent COVID-19. The analysed material was cDNA or gDNA that came from T cells, B-cell-depleted T cells, or PBMCs.

Individuals aged roughly 18 to 95 years were recruited from 24 US areas. Here immunoSEQ multiplex PCR was the method, and the copy in TCRdb shows in-frame clones only, minus some. The profile shows 200,000 to 250,000 clones, around 86% of them singletons. The sequenced sample consisted of PBMCs or T cells enriched from blood (not recorded which). The source of this sequence is a woman aged 40 to 50 with acute COVID-19. V usage is TRBV4-1 and J usage is TRBJ1-2; D is perhaps TRBD1 (6 bases). CDR3 in DNA: TGCGCCAGCAGCGGGGGCGACTATGGCTACACCTTC. Translation: CASSGGDYGYTF.